This T cell receptor beta chain was captured in a study of STAT5B mutations in CD4+ large granular lymphocyte leukemia. V was clipped by 2 bases and J by 5 bases, with 13 bases between them. The CDR3 is 15 residues long. The V gene's germline CDR1 is MNHEY and CDR2 SVGAGI. Per the original methods: Putative leukemic clones, 59 in all, each exceeded 5% of the repertoire. This table comes from immunoSEQ multiplex PCR, and its TCRdb copy is limited to in-frame clones, with some not included. V and J calls plus clone size are reproduced from that table; the DNA served to infer D and trimming. The table records some 8,800 clones, roughly four fifths of them present only once.

The V gene is TRBV6-5, the J gene TRBJ2-1; possible D gene TRBD2, 5 bases. Sequencing was done on a sample of PBMCs. The TCR was taken from a man in his 60s with CD4+ T-cell large granular lymphocyte leukemia. In DNA form, the CDR3 reads TGTGCCAGCAGTTACGACGGGATGAGGCACAATGAGCAGTTCTTC. This encodes CASSYDGMRHNEQFF.